These 18 T cell receptor beta chains were all obtained from the same sample, sequenced in a study of cytomegalovirus exposure and HLA in healthy donors. A multiplex PCR was run with 60 Vbeta primers and 13 Jbeta primers. Profiled with immunoSEQ multiplex PCR; TCRdb holds only in-frame clones, not every one. The table lists under 250,000 clones. The specimen was PBMCs. These receptors came from a girl aged 2-15 years in good health and CMV-seropositive.

V gene TRBV7-2 combines with J gene TRBJ2-7; 11 positions agree with TRBD2. V was pared by 3 bases and J by 3 bases, with 10 bases of the junction left unmatched. Germline CDR1 and CDR2: SGHTA and FQGNSA. There are 17 residues in the CDR3. The CDR3 protein is CASSLAPLAGGYYEQYF. The DNA of the CDR3 is TGTGCCAGCAGCTTGGCCCCTTTAGCGGGAGGGTACTACGAGCAGTACTTC.

CDR3 nucleotide sequence: TGTGCCAGCAGCTTAGGGGCCAGAAACTATGGCTACACCTTC. Its translation: CASSLGARNYGYTF. The chain joins TRBV7-8 to TRBJ1-2; no clear D gene. This CDR3 contains 14 residues. V dropped 1 base and J dropped 2 bases, with 8 bases sitting between them. The germline V gene has CDR1 SGHVS and CDR2 FQNEAQ.

The rearrangement joins TRBV10-2 to TRBJ2-7; D is uncertain. Trimming removed 4 bases from V and 0 bases from J, with 10 bases in between. The CDR3 is made up of 14 amino acids. Germline CDR1 reads WSHSY; CDR2 reads SAAADI. The CDR3, as DNA: TGCGCCAGCAGTGCGCAGTTAAGCTCCTACGAGCAGTACTTC. It encodes CASSAQLSSYEQYF.

The chain has TRBV6-6 and TRBJ2-7, with 10 bases that match TRBD2. The CDR3 spans 15 residues. The ends lost 2 bases at V and 3 bases at J; junction bases unmatched: 4. Looked up from germline, CDR1 is MNHNY and CDR2 is SVGAGI (reference sequence). In nucleotides, the CDR3 is TGTGCCAGCAGTTACGTTTCTAGCGGGAGCTACGAGCAGTACTTC. Translating it yields CASSYVSSGSYEQYF.

The genes are TRBV7-9 and TRBJ2-7; perhaps TRBD1 as D (6 bases). The V end was cut by 4 bases, the J end by 2 bases, with 12 bases between. This CDR3 region has 14 residues. Germline V gives CDR1 SEHNR, CDR2 FQNEAQ (reference sequence). This CDR3 reads CASSWTGQTYEQYF. As DNA, the CDR3 is TGTGCCAGCAGCTGGACTGGACAGACCTACGAGCAGTACTTC.

The gene calls are TRBV5-1 and TRBJ1-1; D is perhaps TRBD1 (6 bases). This CDR3 is 13 amino acids long. Deletions cut 4 bases from V and 10 bases from J, with 17 bases between. Germline CDR1 and CDR2: SGHRS and YFSETQ. The CDR3 nucleotides read TGCGCCAGCAGCCCCCGGACAGCGTTGGGAGCTTTCTTT. Its translation: CASSPRTALGAFF.

The rearrangement links TRBV28 to TRBJ2-3, with D possibly TRBD2 on 5 matching bases. This CDR3 comprises 14 residues. Germline assignment: CDR1 MDHEN and CDR2 SYDVKM. Trimming removed 6 bases from V and 4 bases from J, with 14 bases in between. Here the CDR3 DNA reads TGTGCCAGCAGGGCTAGCAACGGGCCAGATACGCAGTATTTT. Its protein product is CASRASNGPDTQYF.

The V and J genes are TRBV28 and TRBJ1-1; D gene ambiguous. The CDR3 runs 13 residues. Germline CDR1 MDHEN, CDR2 SYDVKM. Trimming removed 4 bases at V and 2 bases at J, with 8 bases between. This CDR3 is CASSSGFNTEAFF. The CDR3 DNA reads TGTGCCAGCAGTTCGGGGTTTAACACTGAAGCTTTCTTT.

The chain uses TRBV28 and TRBJ2-1, with 9 bases identical to TRBD1. The CDR3 sequence is 13 residues long. The V gene's germline CDR1 is MDHEN and CDR2 SYDVKM. V was clipped by 6 bases and J by 15 bases; unmatched bases: 12. The CDR3 DNA sequence: TGTGCCAGCAGACAGACAGGGGGAAAATTCGGGTTCTTC. It codes for CASRQTGGKFGFF.

J is TRBJ1-3 and V is TRBV9; no definite D call. Germline assignment: CDR1 SGDLS and CDR2 YYNGEE. The ends were cut back, 7 bases at V and 2 bases at J, with 16 bases in the middle. The CDR3 runs to 15 residues. As DNA, the CDR3 is TGTGCCAGCCAGCCCGGGAACACTCCTGGAAACACCATATATTTT. This gives the protein CASQPGNTPGNTIYF.

V is TRBV28 and J is TRBJ1-1; no clear D. Germline V gene sequence: CDR1 MDHEN, CDR2 SYDVKM. This CDR3 is 13 amino acids long. The V end was cut by 3 bases, the J end by 6 bases, with 11 bases between. CDR3 DNA sequence: TGTGCCAGCAGTTTTGCGGGTGGCTCTGAAGCTTTCTTT. Its protein product is CASSFAGGSEAFF.

The V call is TRBV28, the J call TRBJ1-1; D is ambiguous. The ends were cut back, 8 bases at V and 0 bases at J, with 7 bases in the middle. The CDR3 extends over 12 amino acids. Germline CDR1 is MDHEN and CDR2 is SYDVKM. In nucleotides, the CDR3 is TGTGCCAGCGTGGGCATGAACACTGAAGCTTTCTTT. Translation: CASVGMNTEAFF.

This chain connects TRBV27 to TRBJ1-1; no firm D call. The V gene lost 5 bases and the J gene lost 1 base, with 23 bases spanning the gap. In germline, CDR1 is MNHEY, CDR2 SMNVEV (reference sequence). The CDR3 consists of 18 residues. The CDR3 sequence is CASSTLPGRRAGNTEAFF. In DNA form, the CDR3 reads TGTGCCAGCAGTACTCTACCTGGCCGGCGGGCCGGGAACACTGAAGCTTTCTTT.

V and J are TRBV27 and TRBJ1-4; D gene ambiguous. CDR1 and CDR2 from the germline V gene are MNHEY and SMNVEV (reference sequence). The V gene lost 5 bases and the J gene lost 8 bases, with 21 bases spanning the gap. The CDR3 spans 16 residues. The CDR3: CASSTRGGPVPEKLFF. CDR3 sequence (DNA): TGTGCCAGCAGTACTCGCGGTGGCCCCGTTCCCGAAAAACTGTTTTTT.

This chain connects TRBV5-1 to TRBJ2-1; TRBD2 matches at 9 bases. The V segment lost 9 bases and the J segment 10 bases; nucleotides outside the gene matches: 11. The germline V gene encodes CDR1 SGHRS and CDR2 YFSETQ. This CDR3 has 13 residues. This CDR3 reads CATVSGSSGEQFF. CDR3 sequence (DNA): TGCGCCACAGTTAGCGGGAGCTCGGGGGAGCAGTTCTTC.

V and J are TRBV6-5 and TRBJ2-3; D possibly corresponds to TRBD2 (5 bases). The CDR3 has 12 residues. CDR1 MNHEY and CDR2 SVGAGI come from the germline V gene. V was shortened by 10 bases and J by 6 bases, with 14 bases between the two germline ends. The CDR3 DNA reads TGTGCCACGCAGAGGGTCGGTGATACGCAGTATTTT. It yields the protein CATQRVGDTQYF.

The chain employs TRBV7-9 and TRBJ2-4, with 8 bases matching TRBD2. The CDR3 is made up of 16 amino acids. Germline V CDR1 and CDR2: SEHNR, FQNEAQ (reference sequence). J was trimmed by 1 base and V by 4 bases; bases with no gene match: 6. CDR3 region: CASSSGGALAKNIQYF. The CDR3 nucleotides read TGTGCCAGCAGCTCCGGGGGGGCCCTTGCCAAAAACATTCAGTACTTC.

The gene calls are TRBV5-1 and TRBJ1-1, with TRBD1 matching over 9 bases. The CDR3 runs 16 residues. Trimming cost V 2 bases and J 3 bases; bases outside gene matches: 8. Looked up from germline, CDR1 is SGHRS and CDR2 is YFSETQ. This chain's CDR3 is CASSFGTGTLHTEAFF. DNA for the CDR3: TGCGCCAGCAGCTTCGGGACAGGGACTTTGCACACTGAAGCTTTCTTT.